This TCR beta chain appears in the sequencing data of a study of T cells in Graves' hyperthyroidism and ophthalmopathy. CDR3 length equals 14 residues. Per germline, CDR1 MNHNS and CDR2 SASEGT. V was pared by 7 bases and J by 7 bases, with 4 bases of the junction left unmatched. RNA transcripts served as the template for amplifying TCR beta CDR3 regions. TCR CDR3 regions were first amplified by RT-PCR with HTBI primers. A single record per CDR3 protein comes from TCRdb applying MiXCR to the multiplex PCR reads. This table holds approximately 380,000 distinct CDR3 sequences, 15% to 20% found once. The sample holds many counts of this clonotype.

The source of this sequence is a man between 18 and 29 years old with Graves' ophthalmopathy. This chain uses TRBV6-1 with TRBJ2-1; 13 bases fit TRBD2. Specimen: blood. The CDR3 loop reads CASKLLAGGNEQFF. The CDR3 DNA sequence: TGTGCCAGCAAGCTACTAGCGGGGGGGAATGAGCAGTTCTTC.